This TCR beta chain appears in the sequencing data of a study of graft-versus-host responses after intestinal transplantation. Background on the study: Transplants given to recipients were multivisceral, liver-intestinal, or isolated intestinal.

Clones were read by immunoSEQ multiplex PCR, and TCRdb kept only the in-frame ones, dropping some. The table shows about 100,000 clones, with about 90% occurring only once. On this clone itself: Its cognate antigen is unknown.

Germline V CDR1 and CDR2: MNHEY, SVGAGI. The CDR3 length is 14 residues. The V and J ends lost 4 bases and 3 bases, in that order; junction bases with no gene match: 4. This TCR was recovered from a human donor who was the organ donor for an intestinal transplant. Source: unstimulated CD4+ T cells sorted from spleen or lymph node cells, taken before transplant. The chain is built from TRBV6-5 and TRBJ2-3; 7 bases match TRBD1. This CDR3 is CASSLRGQTDTQYF. The CDR3 DNA is TGTGCCAGCAGTTTAAGGGGGCAAACAGATACGCAGTATTTT.